The T cell receptor beta chain under discussion was sequenced for a study of CD8 T cells in Susac syndrome. V shed 5 bases and J 6 bases; nucleotides not matched to a gene: 8. The germline V gene has CDR1 GTSNPN and CDR2 SVGIG (reference sequence). There are 15 residues in the CDR3. Peripheral blood CD8+ and CD4+ T cells were profiled by TCR beta sequencing. Random hexamers were used to reverse transcribe 0.5 to 1 ug of RNA. Amplification of TCR beta CDR3 used immunoSEQ multiplex PCR across 54 Vbeta and 13 Jbeta. Using its own MiXCR run on the immunoSEQ multiplex PCR reads, TCRdb lists one record per CDR3 protein. This sample yields 190,000 or so distinct CDR3 sequences, of which about 96% are seen a single time; about 0.09% belongs to the top ten.

This chain connects TRBV30 to TRBJ2-1; 12 bases align to TRBD2. The sample taken for sequencing was CD4+ T cells from PBMCs. The TCR sequence derives from a human donor with multiple sclerosis. CDR3 sequence: CAWATGTSGSNEQFF. CDR3 nucleotide sequence: TGTGCCTGGGCAACCGGGACTAGCGGGTCCAATGAGCAGTTCTTC. Complete variable domain (other parts from reference TRBV30 and TRBJ2-1): SQTIHQWPATLVQPVGSPLSLECTVEGTSNPNLYWYRQAAGRGLQLLFYSVGIGQISSEVPQNLSASRPQDRQFILSSKKLLLSDSGFYLCAWATGTSGSNEQFFGPGTRLTVL.